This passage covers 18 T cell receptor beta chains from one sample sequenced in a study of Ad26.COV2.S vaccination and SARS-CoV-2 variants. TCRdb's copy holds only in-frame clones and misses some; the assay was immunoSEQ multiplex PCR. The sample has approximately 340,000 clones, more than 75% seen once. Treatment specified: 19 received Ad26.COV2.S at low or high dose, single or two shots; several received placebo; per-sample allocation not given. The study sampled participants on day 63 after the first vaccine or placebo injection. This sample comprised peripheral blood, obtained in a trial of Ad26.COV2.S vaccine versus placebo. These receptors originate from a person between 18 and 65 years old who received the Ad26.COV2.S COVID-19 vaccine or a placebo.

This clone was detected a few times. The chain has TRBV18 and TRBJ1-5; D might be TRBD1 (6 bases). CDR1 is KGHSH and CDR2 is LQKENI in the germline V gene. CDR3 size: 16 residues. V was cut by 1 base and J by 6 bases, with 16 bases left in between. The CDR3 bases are TGTGCCAGCTCACCACTGGACAGTCCTTCGGGTCAGCCCCAGCATTTT. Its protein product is CASSPLDSPSGQPQHF.

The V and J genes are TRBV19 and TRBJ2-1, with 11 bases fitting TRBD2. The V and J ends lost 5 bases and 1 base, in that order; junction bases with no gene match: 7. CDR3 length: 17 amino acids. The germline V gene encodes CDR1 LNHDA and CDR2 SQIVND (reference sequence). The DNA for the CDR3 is TGTGCCAGTAGTGCCCTAGCGGGAGGCCGATCCTACAATGAGCAGTTCTTC. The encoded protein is CASSALAGGRSYNEQFF.

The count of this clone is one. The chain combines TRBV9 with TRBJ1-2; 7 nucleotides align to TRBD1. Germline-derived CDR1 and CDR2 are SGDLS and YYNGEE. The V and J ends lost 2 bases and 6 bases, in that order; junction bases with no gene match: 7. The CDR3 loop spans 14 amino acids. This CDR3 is CASSVTGDLDGYTF. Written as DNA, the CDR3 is TGTGCCAGCAGCGTTACAGGGGATCTGGATGGCTACACCTTC.

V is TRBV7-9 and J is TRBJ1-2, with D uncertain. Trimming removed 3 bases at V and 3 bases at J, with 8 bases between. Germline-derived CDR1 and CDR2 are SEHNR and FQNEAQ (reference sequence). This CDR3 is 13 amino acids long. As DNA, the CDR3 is TGTGCCAGCAGCTTCGGGGTTGACTATGGCTACACCTTC. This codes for CASSFGVDYGYTF.

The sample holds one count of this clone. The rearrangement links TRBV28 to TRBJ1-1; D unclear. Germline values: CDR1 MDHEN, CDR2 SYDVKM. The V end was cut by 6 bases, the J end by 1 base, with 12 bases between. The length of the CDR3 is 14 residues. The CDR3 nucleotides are TGTGCCAGCAGGCCGCCACATCAGAACACTGAAGCTTTCTTT. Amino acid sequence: CASRPPHQNTEAFF.

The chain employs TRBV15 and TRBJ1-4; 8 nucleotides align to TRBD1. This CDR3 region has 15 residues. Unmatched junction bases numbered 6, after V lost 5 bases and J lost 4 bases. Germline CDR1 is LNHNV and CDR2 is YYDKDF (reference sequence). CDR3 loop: CATSPRTGLNEKLFF. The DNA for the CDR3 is TGTGCCACCAGCCCCCGGACAGGGCTTAATGAAAAACTGTTTTTT.

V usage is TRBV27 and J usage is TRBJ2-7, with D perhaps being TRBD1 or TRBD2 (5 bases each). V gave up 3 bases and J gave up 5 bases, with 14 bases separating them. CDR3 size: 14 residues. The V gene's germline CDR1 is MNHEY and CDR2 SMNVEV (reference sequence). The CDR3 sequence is CASSFGAKSHEQYF. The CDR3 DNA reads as TGTGCCAGCAGTTTCGGGGCCAAATCCCACGAGCAGTACTTC.

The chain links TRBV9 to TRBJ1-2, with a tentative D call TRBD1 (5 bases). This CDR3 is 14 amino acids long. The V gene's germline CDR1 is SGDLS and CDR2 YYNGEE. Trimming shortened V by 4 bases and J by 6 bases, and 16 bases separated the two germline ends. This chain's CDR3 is CASSRGSARDGYTF. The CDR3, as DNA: TGTGCCAGCAGCAGAGGAAGTGCCAGGGATGGCTACACCTTC. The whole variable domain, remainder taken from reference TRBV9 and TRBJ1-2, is DSGVTQTPKHLITATGQRVTLRCSPRSGDLSVYWYQQSLDQGLQFLIQYYNGEERAKGNILERFSAQQFPDLHSELNLSSLELGDSALYFCASSRGSARDGYTFGSGTRLTVV.

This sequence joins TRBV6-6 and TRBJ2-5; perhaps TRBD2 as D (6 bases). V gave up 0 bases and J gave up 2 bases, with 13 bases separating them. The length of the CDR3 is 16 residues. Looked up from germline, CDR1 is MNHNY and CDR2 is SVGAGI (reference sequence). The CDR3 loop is CASSYSTGGNQETQYF. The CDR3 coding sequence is TGTGCCAGCAGTTACTCGACCGGGGGAAATCAAGAGACCCAGTACTTC.

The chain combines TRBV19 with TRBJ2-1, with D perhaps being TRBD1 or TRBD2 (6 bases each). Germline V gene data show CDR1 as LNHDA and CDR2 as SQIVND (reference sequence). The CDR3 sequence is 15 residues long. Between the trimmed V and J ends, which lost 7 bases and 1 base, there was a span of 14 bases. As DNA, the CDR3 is TGTGCCAGTATTGGGCAGGGGAGGTCCTACAATGAGCAGTTCTTC. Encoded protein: CASIGQGRSYNEQFF.

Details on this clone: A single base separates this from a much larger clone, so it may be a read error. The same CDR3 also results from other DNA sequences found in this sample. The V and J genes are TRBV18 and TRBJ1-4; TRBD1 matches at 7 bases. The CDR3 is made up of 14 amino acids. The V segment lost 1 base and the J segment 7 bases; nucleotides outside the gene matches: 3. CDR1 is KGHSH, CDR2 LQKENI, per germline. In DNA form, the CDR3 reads TGTGCCAGCTCACCACAGGGGGCGGGTGAAAAACTGTTTTTT. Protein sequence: CASSPQGAGEKLFF.

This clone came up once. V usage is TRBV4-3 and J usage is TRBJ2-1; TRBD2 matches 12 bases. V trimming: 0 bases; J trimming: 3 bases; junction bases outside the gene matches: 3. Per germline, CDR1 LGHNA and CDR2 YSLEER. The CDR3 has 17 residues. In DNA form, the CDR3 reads TGCGCCAGCAGCCAAGACGCACTAGCGGGAGGCTACAATGAGCAGTTCTTC. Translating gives CASSQDALAGGYNEQFF.

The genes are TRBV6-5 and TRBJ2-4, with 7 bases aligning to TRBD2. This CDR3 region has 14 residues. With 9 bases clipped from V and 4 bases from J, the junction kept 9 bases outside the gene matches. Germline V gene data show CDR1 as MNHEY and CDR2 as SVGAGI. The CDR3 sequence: CASRSPGLKNIQYF. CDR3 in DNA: TGTGCCAGTCGTTCCCCGGGACTAAAAAACATTCAGTACTTC.

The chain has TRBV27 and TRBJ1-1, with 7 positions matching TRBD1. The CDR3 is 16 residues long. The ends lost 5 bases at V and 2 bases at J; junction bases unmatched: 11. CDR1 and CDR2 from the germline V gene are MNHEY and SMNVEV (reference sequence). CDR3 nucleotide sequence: TGTGCCAGCAGTACAGCCGCGGGACAGTTAAACACTGAAGCTTTCTTT. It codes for CASSTAAGQLNTEAFF.

CDR3 amino acids: CASSQFVRANTEAFF. The CDR3, as DNA: TGTGCCAGCAGCCAATTCGTTAGGGCGAACACTGAAGCTTTCTTT. This chain joins TRBV3-1 (or the pseudogene TRBV3-2) and TRBJ1-1; D ambiguous. Trimming stripped 2 bases from V and 1 base from J, with 11 bases between. Germline CDR1 reads LGHDT; CDR2 reads YNNKEL (reference sequence). The CDR3 has 15 amino acids.

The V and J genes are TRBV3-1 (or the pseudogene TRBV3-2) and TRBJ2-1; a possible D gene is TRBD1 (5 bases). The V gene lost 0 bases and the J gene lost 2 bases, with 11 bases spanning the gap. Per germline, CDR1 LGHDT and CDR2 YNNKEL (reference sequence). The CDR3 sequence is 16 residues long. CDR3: CASSQETPGPYNEQFF. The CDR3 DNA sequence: TGTGCCAGCAGCCAAGAAACCCCAGGGCCCTACAATGAGCAGTTCTTC.

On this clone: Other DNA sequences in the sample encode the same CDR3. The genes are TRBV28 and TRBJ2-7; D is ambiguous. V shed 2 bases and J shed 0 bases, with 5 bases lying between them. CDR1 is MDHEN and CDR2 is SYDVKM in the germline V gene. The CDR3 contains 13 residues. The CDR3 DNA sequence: TGTGCCAGCAGTTTAGGGTCCTCCTACGAGCAGTACTTC. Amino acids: CASSLGSSYEQYF. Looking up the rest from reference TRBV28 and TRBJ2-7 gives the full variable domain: DVKVTQSSRYLVKRTGEKVFLECVQDMDHENMFWYRQDPGLGLRLIYFSYDVKMKEKGDIPEGYSVSREKKERFSLILESASTNQTSMYLCASSLGSSYEQYFGPGTRLTVT.

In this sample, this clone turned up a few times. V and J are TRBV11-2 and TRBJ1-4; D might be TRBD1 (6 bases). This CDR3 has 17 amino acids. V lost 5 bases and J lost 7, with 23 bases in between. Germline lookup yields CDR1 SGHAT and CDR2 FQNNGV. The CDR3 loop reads CASSGRLPGAESEKLFF. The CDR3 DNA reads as TGTGCCAGCAGCGGCCGTTTACCGGGGGCTGAGAGTGAAAAACTGTTTTTT.